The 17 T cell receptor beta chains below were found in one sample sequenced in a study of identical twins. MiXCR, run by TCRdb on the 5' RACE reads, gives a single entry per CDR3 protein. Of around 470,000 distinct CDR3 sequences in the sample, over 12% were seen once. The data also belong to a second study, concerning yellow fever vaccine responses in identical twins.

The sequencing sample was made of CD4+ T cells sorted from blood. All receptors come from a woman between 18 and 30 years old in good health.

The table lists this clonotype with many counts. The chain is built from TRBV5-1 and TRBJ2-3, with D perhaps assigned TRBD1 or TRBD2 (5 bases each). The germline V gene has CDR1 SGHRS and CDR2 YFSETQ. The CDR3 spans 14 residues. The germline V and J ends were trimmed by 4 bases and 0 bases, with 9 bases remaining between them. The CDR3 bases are TGCGCCAGCAGCCTGGGGGTTAGCACAGATACGCAGTATTTT. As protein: CASSLGVSTDTQYF.

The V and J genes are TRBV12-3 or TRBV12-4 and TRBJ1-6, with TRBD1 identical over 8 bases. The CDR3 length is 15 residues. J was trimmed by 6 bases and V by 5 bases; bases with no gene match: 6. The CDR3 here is CASSVGQVINSPLHF. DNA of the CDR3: TGTGCCAGCAGTGTGGGACAGGTGATTAATTCACCCCTCCACTTT.

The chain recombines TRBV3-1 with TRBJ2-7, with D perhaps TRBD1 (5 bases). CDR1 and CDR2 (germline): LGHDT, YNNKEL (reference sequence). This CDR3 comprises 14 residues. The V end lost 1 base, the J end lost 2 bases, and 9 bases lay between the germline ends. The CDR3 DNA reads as TGTGCCAGCAGCCAAGGGACAATCACCTACGAGCAGTACTTC. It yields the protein CASSQGTITYEQYF.

The CDR3, as DNA: TGTGCCAGCAGTCCTCAGGGGGCGGGAGCCTACGAGCAGTACTTC. Translation: CASSPQGAGAYEQYF. The rearrangement links TRBV28 to TRBJ2-7; maybe TRBD1 (8 bases). V gave up 5 bases and J gave up 2 bases, with 16 bases separating them. The CDR3 is 15 amino acids. Germline V gene lookup returns CDR1 MDHEN and CDR2 SYDVKM.

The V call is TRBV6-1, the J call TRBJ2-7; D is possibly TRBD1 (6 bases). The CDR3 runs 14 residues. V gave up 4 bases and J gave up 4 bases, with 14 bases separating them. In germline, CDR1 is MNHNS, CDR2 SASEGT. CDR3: CASSGGTTPYEQYF. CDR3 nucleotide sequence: TGTGCCAGCAGTGGAGGGACAACCCCTTACGAGCAGTACTTC.

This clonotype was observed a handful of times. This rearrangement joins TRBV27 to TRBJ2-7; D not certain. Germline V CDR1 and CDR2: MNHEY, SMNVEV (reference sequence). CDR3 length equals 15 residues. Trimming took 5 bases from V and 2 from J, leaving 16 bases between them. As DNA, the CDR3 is TGTGCCAGCAGTCGACCCATCCGACATCCCTACGAGCAGTACTTC. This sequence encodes CASSRPIRHPYEQYF.

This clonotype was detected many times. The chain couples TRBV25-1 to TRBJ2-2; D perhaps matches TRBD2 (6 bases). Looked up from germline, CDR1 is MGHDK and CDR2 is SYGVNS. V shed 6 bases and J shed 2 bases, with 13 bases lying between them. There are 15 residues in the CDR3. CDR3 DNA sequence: TGTGCCAGCAGACCCGGGACTTTCAACACCGGGGAGCTGTTTTTT. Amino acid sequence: CASRPGTFNTGELFF.

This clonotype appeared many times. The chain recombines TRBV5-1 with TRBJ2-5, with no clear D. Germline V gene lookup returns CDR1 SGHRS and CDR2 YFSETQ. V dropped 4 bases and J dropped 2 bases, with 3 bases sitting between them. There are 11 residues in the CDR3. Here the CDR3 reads CASSMQETQYF. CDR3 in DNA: TGCGCCAGCAGCATGCAAGAGACCCAGTACTTC. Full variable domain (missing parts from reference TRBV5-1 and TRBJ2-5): KAGVTQTPRYLIKTRGQQVTLSCSPISGHRSVSWYQQTPGQGLQFLFEYFSETQRNKGNFPGRFSGRQFSNSRSEMNVSTLELGDSALYLCASSMQETQYFGPGTRLLVL.

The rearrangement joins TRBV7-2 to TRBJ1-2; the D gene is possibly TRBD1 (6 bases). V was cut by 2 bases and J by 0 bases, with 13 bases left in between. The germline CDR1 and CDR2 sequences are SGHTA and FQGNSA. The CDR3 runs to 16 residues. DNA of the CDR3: TGTGCCAGCAGCTTAATAGGGGCAGGGGCTAACTATGGCTACACCTTC. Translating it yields CASSLIGAGANYGYTF.

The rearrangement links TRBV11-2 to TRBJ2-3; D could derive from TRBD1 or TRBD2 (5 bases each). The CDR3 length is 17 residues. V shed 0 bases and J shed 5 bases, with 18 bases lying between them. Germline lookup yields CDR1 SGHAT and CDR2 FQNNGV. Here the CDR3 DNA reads TGTGCCAGCAGCTTAGACTCCCGGGAAACAAGGGGAGATACGCAGTATTTT. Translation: CASSLDSRETRGDTQYF.

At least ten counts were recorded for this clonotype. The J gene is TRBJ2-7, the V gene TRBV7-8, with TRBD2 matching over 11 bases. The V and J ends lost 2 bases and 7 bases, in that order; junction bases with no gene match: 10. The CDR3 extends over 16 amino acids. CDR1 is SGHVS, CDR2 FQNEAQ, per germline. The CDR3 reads CASSLKVLAGGREQYF. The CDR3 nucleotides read TGTGCCAGCAGCTTAAAGGTCCTAGCGGGAGGACGGGAGCAGTACTTC.

The CDR3 nucleotides are TGTGCCAGCAGCAGGAGTGAAAAACTGTTTTTT. Amino acids: CASSRSEKLFF. The rearrangement joins TRBV12-3 or TRBV12-4 to TRBJ1-4; D remains ambiguous. V lost 6 bases to trimming and J lost 7 bases, with 6 bases between them. The CDR3 has 11 amino acids.

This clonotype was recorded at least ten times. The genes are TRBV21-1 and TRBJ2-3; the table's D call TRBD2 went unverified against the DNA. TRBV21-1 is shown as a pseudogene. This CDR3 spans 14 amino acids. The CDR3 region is CASKADGSTDTQYF. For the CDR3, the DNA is TGTGCCAGTAAAGCGGACGGAAGCACAGATACGCAGTATTTT.

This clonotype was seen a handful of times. The chain's CDR3 is CASSLAGPLDTQYF. CDR3 sequence (DNA): TGTGCCAGCAGCTTAGCGGGACCGTTAGATACGCAGTATTTT. The rearrangement links TRBV7-2 to TRBJ2-3; D tentatively reads TRBD1 or TRBD2 (5 bases each). CDR1 SGHTA and CDR2 FQGNSA come from the germline V gene. The V gene lost 0 bases and the J gene lost 5 bases, with 9 bases spanning the gap. The CDR3 loop spans 14 amino acids. The whole variable domain, filled in from reference TRBV7-2 and TRBJ2-3, reads GAGVSQSPSNKVTEKGKDVELRCDPISGHTALYWYRQSLGQGLEFLIYFQGNSAPDKSGLPSDRFSAERTGGSVSTLTIQRTQQEDSAVYLCASSLAGPLDTQYFGPGTRLTVL.

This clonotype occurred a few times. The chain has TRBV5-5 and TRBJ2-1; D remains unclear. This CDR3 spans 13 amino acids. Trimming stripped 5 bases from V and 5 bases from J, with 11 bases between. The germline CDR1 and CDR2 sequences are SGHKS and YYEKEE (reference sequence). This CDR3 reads CASRPGLHNEQFF. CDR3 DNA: TGTGCCAGCAGACCCGGGCTACACAATGAGCAGTTCTTC.

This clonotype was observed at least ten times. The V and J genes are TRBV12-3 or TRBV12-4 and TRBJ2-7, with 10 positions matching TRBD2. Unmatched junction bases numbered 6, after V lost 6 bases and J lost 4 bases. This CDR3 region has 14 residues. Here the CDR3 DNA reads TGTGCCAGCAGAAATAGCGGGAGGTCTTACGAGCAGTACTTC. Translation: CASRNSGRSYEQYF.

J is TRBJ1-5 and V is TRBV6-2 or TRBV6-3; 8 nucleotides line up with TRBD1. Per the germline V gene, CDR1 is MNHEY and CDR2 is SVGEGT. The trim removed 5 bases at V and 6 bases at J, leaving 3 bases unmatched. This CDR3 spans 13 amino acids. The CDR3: CASSADRAQPQHF. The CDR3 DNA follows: TGTGCCAGCAGTGCGGACAGGGCTCAGCCCCAGCATTTT.